These 8 T cell receptor beta chains were sequenced from one sample in a study of shared clonotypes between healthy human individuals. The table came from immunoSEQ multiplex PCR; TCRdb's copy has only in-frame clones and leaves some out. The data show roughly 2 million clones, approximately 95% seen once. As defined, naive CD8 cells were CD45RO-negative and positively selected for CCR7, with terminally differentiated effector memory CD45RA+ cells excluded. The source material was naive CD8+ T cells sorted from blood. Receptors originate from a young man in good health.

The rearrangement joins TRBV27 to TRBJ2-7; 9 positions agree with TRBD2. Germline V gene lookup returns CDR1 MNHEY and CDR2 SMNVEV (reference sequence). Trimming removed 5 bases from V and 6 bases from J; junction bases left unmatched: 17. This CDR3 has 17 amino acids. In nucleotides, the CDR3 is TGTGCCAGCAGTCCCTCCGCTAGCGGGATACTCCTTCTCGAGCAGTACTTC. Protein product: CASSPSASGILLLEQYF.

This clone was seen a single time. In DNA form, the CDR3 reads TGTGCCTGGAGTACCTATGGACAGGGGTATCAGCCCCAGCATTTT. Its translation is CAWSTYGQGYQPQHF. The V and J genes are TRBV30 and TRBJ1-5, with TRBD1 matching over 9 bases. Germline-derived CDR1 and CDR2 are GTSNPN and SVGIG (reference sequence). The CDR3 is made up of 15 amino acids. Germline trimming cut 2 bases from V and 5 bases from J; bases unmatched to any gene: 7.

The chain employs TRBV12-2 and TRBJ2-1; whether TRBD2, the table's D call, matches the DNA was not checked. TRBV12-2 is termed a pseudogene. The CDR3 is 15 residues long. The CDR3 is CASRLQREGHNEQFF. The CDR3 DNA sequence: TGTGCAAGTCGCTTACAGCGGGAGGGCCACAATGAGCAGTTCTTC.

This clone has just one count. The V call is TRBV4-1, the J call TRBJ1-2; D is unresolved. Germline V gives CDR1 MGHRA, CDR2 YSYEKL. V lost 1 base and J 4 bases, leaving 16 bases between the germline ends. The CDR3 length is 16 residues. CDR3 sequence (DNA): TGCGCCAGCAGCCAAGTATGGGAGGGATCCAGCTATGGCTACACCTTC. Its protein is CASSQVWEGSSYGYTF.

V is TRBV4-1 and J is TRBJ2-2; D is unclear. The CDR3 loop spans 18 amino acids. The V end was cut by 0 bases, the J end by 1 base, with 15 bases between. The germline CDR1 and CDR2 sequences are MGHRA and YSYEKL. The CDR3 sequence: CASSQDPPLTVNTGELFF. The DNA of the CDR3 is TGCGCCAGCAGCCAAGACCCCCCCCTCACGGTGAACACCGGGGAGCTGTTTTTT.

The V and J genes are TRBV1 and TRBJ1-1. TRBV1 is a documented pseudogene. The CDR3 loop spans 11 amino acids. CDR3: CTSSPSIWAFF. The CDR3 region has the DNA TGCACCAGCAGCCCCTCCATCTGGGCTTTCTTT.

The chain joins TRBV10-2 to TRBJ2-7; D might be TRBD1 (6 bases). This CDR3 has 15 residues. Trimming removed 2 bases at V and 9 bases at J, with 20 bases between. Germline CDR1 WSHSY, CDR2 SAAADI. CDR3 sequence (DNA): TGCGCCAGCAGTGAGGGTAACAGGGCCCCTGCGGCGCAGTACTTC. Its protein is CASSEGNRAPAAQYF.

The table lists this clone with a few counts. The chain combines TRBV19 with TRBJ2-4; D uncertain. Between the trimmed V and J ends, which lost 4 bases and 0 bases, there was a span of 10 bases. Germline CDR1 and CDR2: LNHDA and SQIVND (reference sequence). The length of the CDR3 is 15 residues. CDR3 sequence: CASSRSELAKNIQYF. Here the CDR3 DNA reads TGTGCCAGTAGTAGGTCAGAACTAGCCAAAAACATTCAGTACTTC.